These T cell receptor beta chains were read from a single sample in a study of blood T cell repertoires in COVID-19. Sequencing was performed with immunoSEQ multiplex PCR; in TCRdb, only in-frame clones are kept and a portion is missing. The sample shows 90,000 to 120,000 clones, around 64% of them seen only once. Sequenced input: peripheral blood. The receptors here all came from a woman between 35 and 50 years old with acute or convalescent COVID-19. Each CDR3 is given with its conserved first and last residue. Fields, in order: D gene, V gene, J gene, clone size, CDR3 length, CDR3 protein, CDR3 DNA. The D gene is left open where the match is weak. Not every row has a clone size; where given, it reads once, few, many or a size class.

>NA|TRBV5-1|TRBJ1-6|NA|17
CASSAPGGSSYNSPLHF
TGCGCCAGCTCGGCTCCCGGAGGGAGCTCCTATAATTCACCCCTCCACTTT
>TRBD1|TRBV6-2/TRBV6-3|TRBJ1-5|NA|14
CASSPVGGGQPQHF
TGTGCCAGCAGCCCCGTAGGGGGCGGTCAGCCCCAGCATTTT
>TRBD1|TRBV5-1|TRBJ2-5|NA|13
CASSLGTGETQYF
TGCGCCAGCAGCTTGGGGACAGGAGAGACCCAGTACTTC
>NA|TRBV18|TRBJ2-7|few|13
CASSPDRRNEQYF
TGTGCCAGCTCACCCGACAGGCGTAACGAGCAGTACTTC
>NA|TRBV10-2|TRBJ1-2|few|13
CASSDPGNYGYTF
TGCGCCAGCAGTGATCCAGGGAACTATGGCTACACCTTC
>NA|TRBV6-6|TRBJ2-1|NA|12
CASSYSGNEQFF
TGTGCCAGCAGTTATTCAGGGAATGAGCAGTTCTTC
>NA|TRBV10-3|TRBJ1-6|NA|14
CAIRLGSQDSPLHF
TGTGCCATCAGACTTGGTAGTCAAGATTCACCCCTCCACTTT
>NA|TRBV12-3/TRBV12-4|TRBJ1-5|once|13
CASNPTGGQPQHF
TGTGCCAGCAACCCGACAGGTGGTCAGCCCCAGCATTTT
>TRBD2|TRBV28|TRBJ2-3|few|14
CASSSAGAGDTQYF
TGTGCCAGCAGTTCAGCGGGGGCGGGAGATACGCAGTATTTT
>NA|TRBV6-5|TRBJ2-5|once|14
CASRRVQEGETQYF
TGTGCCAGCAGACGCGTACAGGAAGGAGAGACCCAGTACTTC
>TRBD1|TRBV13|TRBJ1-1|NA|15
CASSLSRQGYTEAFF
TGTGCCAGCAGCTTATCGCGACAGGGTTACACTGAAGCTTTCTTT
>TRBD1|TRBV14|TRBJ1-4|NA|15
CASSLRTGGGEKLFF
TGTGCCAGCAGCCTCCGGACAGGGGGAGGTGAAAAACTGTTTTTT
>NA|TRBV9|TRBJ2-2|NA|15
CASSRTTGRFGELFF
TGTGCCAGCAGCCGGACGACGGGGAGGTTCGGGGAGCTGTTTTTT
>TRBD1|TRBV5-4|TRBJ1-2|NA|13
CASSPDRGAGYTF
TGTGCCAGCAGCCCGGACAGGGGGGCAGGCTACACCTTC
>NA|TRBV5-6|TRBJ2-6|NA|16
CASSPAPGVGANVLTF
TGTGCCAGCAGCCCCGCGCCGGGTGTTGGGGCCAACGTCCTGACTTTC
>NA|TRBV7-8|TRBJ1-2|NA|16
CASSRNRVGADYGYTF
TGTGCCAGCAGCCGGAACAGGGTTGGGGCGGACTATGGCTACACCTTC
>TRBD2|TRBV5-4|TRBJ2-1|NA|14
CASTPVAGVNEQFF
TGTGCCAGCACTCCAGTAGCGGGGGTCAATGAGCAGTTCTTC
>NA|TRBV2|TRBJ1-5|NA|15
CASTAYSGSGQPQHF
TGTGCCAGCACAGCATATTCAGGGTCTGGTCAGCCCCAGCATTTT
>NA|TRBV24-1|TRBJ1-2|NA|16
CATSAPRTDSIYGYTF
TGTGCCACCAGTGCCCCACGTACCGACAGCATTTATGGCTACACCTTC
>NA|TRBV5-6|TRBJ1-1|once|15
CASSLGSGSGTEAFF
TGTGCCAGCAGCCTGGGGTCGGGGTCGGGCACTGAAGCTTTCTTT
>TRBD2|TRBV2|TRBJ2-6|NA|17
CASSGVAGSSGANVLTF
TGTGCCAGCAGTGGAGTAGCGGGGTCCTCTGGGGCCAACGTCCTGACTTTC
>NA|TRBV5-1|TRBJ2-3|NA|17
CASSLGITGLGTDTQYF
TGCGCCAGCAGCTTGGGAATTACAGGCTTAGGGACAGATACGCAGTATTTT
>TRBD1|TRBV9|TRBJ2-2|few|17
CASSVAGGTGNTGELFF
TGTGCCAGCAGCGTAGCCGGTGGGACAGGGAACACCGGGGAGCTGTTTTTT
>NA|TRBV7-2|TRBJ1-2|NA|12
CASSLGTYGYTF
TGTGCCAGCAGCTTGGGGACATATGGCTACACCTTC
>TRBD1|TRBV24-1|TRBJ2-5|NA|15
CATSDSGTGSETQYF
TGTGCCACCAGTGATTCCGGGACAGGATCTGAGACCCAGTACTTC
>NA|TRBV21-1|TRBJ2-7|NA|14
CASSLCPGTYEQYF
TGTGCCAGCAGCCTTTGCCCGGGGACCTACGAGCAGTACTTC
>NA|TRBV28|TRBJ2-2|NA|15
CASSFGQGFTGELFF
TGTGCCAGCAGTTTTGGCCAGGGGTTCACCGGGGAGCTGTTTTTT
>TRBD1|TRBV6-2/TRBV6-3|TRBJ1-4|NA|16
CASSSLGTGLREKLFF
TGTGCCAGCAGTTCCCTGGGGACAGGGCTTAGGGAAAAACTGTTTTTT
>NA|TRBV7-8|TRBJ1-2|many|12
CASTRGGYGYTF
TGTGCCAGCACGAGGGGAGGCTATGGCTACACCTTC
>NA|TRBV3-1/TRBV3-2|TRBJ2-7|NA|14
CASSLRADSYEQYF
TGTGCCAGCAGCCTTAGGGCGGACAGCTACGAGCAGTACTTC
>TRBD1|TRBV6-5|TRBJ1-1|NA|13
CASRGTGDTEAFF
TGTGCCAGCAGGGGAACAGGGGACACTGAAGCTTTCTTT
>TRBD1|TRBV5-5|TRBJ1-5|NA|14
CASSFGQGDQPQHF
TGTGCCAGCAGCTTCGGACAGGGTGATCAGCCCCAGCATTTT
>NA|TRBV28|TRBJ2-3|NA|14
CASKARGSTDTQYF
TGTGCCAGCAAGGCCCGGGGGAGCACAGATACGCAGTATTTT
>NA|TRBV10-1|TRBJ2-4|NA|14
CAIRDRPGWNIQYF
TGCGCCATCAGAGACAGGCCAGGATGGAACATTCAGTACTTC
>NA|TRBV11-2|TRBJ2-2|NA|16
CASSLRGWGNTGELFF
TGTGCCAGCAGCTTACGGGGTTGGGGGAACACCGGGGAGCTGTTTTTT
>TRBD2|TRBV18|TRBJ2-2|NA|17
CASSPPGGAINTGELFF
TGTGCCAGCTCACCACCGGGAGGGGCCATCAACACCGGGGAGCTGTTTTTT
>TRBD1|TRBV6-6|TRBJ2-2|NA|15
CASRGRQGNTGELFF
TGTGCCTCTAGGGGGAGACAGGGGAACACCGGGGAGCTGTTTTTT
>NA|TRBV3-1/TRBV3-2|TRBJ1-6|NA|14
CASSQTGSNSPLHF
TGTGCCAGCAGCCAAACAGGGTCTAATTCACCCCTCCACTTT
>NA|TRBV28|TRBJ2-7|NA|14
CASSLRTTGNEQYF
TGTGCCAGCAGTTTAAGGACCACCGGGAACGAGCAGTACTTC
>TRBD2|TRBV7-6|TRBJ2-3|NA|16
CASSLGLAGTTDTQYF
TGTGCCAGCAGCTTGGGACTAGCGGGAACCACAGATACGCAGTATTTT
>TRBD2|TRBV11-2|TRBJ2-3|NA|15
CASSFGTSSADTQYF
TGTGCCAGCAGCTTCGGGACTAGTTCGGCAGATACGCAGTATTTT
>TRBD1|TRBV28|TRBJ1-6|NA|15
CASSPRTGYGSPLHF
TGTGCCAGCAGCCCTAGGACAGGGTACGGTTCACCCCTCCACTTT
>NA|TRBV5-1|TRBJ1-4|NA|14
CASSLAGLNEKLFF
TGCGCCAGCAGCTTGGCTGGGCTTAATGAAAAACTGTTTTTT
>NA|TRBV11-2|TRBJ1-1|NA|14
CASKFRAGNTEAFF
TGTGCCAGCAAGTTCAGGGCCGGGAACACTGAAGCTTTCTTT
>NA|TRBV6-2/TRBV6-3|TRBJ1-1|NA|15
CASSLLDSMNTEAFF
TGTGCCAGCAGTTTATTGGACAGCATGAACACTGAAGCTTTCTTT
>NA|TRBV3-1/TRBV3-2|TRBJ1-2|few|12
CASSLRQYGYTF
TGTGCCAGCAGCCTCCGACAGTACGGCTACACCTTC
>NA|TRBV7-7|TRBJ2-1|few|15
CASSRTTSSYNEQFF
TGTGCCAGCAGCCGTACCACAAGCTCCTACAATGAGCAGTTCTTC
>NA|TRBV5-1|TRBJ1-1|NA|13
CASSENSNTEAFF
TGCGCCAGCAGCGAAAACAGTAACACTGAAGCTTTCTTT
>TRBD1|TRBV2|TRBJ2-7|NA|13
CASLQGAAYEQYF
TGTGCCAGCCTACAGGGGGCGGCCTACGAGCAGTACTTC
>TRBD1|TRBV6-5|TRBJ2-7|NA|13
CASRRQGNHEQYF
TGTGCCAGCAGGAGACAGGGGAACCACGAGCAGTACTTC
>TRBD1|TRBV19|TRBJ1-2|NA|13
CASSIPTGAGYTF
TGTGCCAGTAGTATTCCTACAGGGGCTGGCTACACCTTC
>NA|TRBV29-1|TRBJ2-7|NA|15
CSVEDGNSPSYEQYF
TGCAGCGTTGAAGACGGGAACTCCCCCTCCTACGAGCAGTACTTC
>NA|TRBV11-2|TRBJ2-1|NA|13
CASSSAAGGPQIF
TGTGCCAGCAGCTCCGCGGCCGGTGGCCCTCAAATCTTC
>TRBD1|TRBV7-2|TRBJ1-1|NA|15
CASSFRGGGNTEAFF
TGTGCCAGCAGCTTTCGAGGGGGCGGGAACACTGAAGCTTTCTTT
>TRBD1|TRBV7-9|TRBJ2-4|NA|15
CASSQGALAKNIQYF
TGTGCCAGCAGCCAGGGGGCCTTGGCCAAAAACATTCAGTACTTC
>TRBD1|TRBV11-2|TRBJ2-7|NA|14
CASSLGGQYYEQYF
TGTGCCAGCAGCTTAGGGGGACAGTACTACGAGCAGTACTTC
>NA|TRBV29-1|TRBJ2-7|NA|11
CSARVGDWQYF
TGCAGCGCCAGGGTCGGAGATTGGCAGTACTTC
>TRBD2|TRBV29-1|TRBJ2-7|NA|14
CSVVSLGREGEQYF
TGCAGCGTCGTAAGTTTGGGCAGGGAGGGGGAGCAGTACTTC
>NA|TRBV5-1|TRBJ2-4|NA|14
CASSLGDTDNIQYF
TGCGCCAGCTCTCTTGGGGACACCGATAACATTCAGTACTTC
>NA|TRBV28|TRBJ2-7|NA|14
CASSFPGESYEQYF
TGTGCCAGCAGTTTTCCAGGGGAGAGCTACGAGCAGTACTTC